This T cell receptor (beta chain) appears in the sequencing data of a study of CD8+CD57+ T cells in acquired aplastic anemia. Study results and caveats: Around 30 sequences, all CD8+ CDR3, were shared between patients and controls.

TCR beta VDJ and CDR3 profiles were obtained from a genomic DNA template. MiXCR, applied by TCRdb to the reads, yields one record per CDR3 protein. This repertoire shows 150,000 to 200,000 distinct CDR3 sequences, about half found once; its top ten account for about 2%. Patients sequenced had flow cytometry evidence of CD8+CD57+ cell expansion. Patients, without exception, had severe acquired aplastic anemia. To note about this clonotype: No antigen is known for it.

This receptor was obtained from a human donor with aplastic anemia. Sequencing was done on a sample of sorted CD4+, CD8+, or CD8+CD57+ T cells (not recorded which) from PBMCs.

The CDR3 protein is CASSLRGNTIYF. CDR3 nucleotide sequence: TGTGCCAGCAGCCTACGTGGAAACACCATATATTTT. The chain employs TRBV14 and TRBJ1-3; D unclear. Germline CDR1 reads SGHDN; CDR2 reads FVKESK. Trimming shortened V by 4 bases and J by 3 bases, and 4 bases separated the two germline ends. The CDR3 covers 12 residues.